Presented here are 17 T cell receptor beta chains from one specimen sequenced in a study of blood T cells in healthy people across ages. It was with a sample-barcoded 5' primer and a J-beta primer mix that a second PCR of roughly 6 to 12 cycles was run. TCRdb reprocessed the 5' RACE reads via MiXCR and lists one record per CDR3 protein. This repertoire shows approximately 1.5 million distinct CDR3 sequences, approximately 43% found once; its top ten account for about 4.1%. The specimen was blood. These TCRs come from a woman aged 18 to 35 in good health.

DNA for the CDR3: TGTGCCAGCAGTGAGGCACGACCCTACGAGCAGTACTTC. Amino acid sequence: CASSEARPYEQYF. The rearrangement uses TRBV25-1 and TRBJ2-7, with D uncertain. This CDR3 region has 13 residues. V lost 3 bases, J lost 2 bases, and 8 bases lay in between. Germline CDR1 is MGHDK and CDR2 is SYGVNS.

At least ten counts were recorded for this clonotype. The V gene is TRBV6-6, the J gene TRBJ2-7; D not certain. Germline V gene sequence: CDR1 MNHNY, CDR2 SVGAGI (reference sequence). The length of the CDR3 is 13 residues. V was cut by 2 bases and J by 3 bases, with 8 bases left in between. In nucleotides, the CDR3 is TGTGCCAGCAGTTACCGGGTAGACTACGAGCAGTACTTC. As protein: CASSYRVDYEQYF.

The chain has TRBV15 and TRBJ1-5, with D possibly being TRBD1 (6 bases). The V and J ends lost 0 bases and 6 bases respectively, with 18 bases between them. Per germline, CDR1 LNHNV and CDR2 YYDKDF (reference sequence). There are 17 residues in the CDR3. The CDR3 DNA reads TGTGCCACCAGCAGAGAGTGGAACAGGGTACGGAGTCAGCCCCAGCATTTT. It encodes CATSREWNRVRSQPQHF.

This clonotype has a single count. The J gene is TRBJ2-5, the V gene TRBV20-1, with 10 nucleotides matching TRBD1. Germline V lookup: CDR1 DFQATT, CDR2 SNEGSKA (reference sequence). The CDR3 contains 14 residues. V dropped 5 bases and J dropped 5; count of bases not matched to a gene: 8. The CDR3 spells CSADPGQGWETQYF. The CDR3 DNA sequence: TGCAGTGCTGACCCGGGACAGGGGTGGGAGACCCAGTACTTC.

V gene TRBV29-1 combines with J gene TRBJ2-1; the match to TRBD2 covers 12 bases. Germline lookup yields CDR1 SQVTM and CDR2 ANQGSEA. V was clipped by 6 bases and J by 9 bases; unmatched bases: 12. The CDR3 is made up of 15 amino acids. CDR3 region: CSVRTLAGGLFEQFF. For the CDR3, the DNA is TGCAGCGTCCGTACCCTAGCGGGGGGGCTTTTTGAGCAGTTCTTC.

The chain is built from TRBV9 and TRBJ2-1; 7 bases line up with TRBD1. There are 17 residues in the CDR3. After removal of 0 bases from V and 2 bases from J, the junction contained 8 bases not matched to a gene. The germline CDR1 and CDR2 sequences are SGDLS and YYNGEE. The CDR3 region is CASSVARGPFPYNEQFF. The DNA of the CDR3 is TGTGCCAGCAGCGTAGCGAGGGGGCCTTTCCCCTACAATGAGCAGTTCTTC.

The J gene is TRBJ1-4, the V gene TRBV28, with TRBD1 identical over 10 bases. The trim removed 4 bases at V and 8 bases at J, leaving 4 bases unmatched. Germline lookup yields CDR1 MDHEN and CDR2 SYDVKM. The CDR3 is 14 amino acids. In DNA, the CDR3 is TGTGCCAGCAGTTCCGGGACAGGGGCGGAAAAACTGTTTTTT. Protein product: CASSSGTGAEKLFF.

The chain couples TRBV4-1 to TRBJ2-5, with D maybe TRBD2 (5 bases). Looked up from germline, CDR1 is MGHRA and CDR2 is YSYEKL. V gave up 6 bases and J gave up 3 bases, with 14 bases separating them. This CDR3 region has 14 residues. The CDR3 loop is CASSHTRAKETQYF. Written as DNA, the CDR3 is TGCGCCAGCAGTCACACTAGGGCTAAAGAGACCCAGTACTTC.

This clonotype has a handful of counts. The CDR3 nucleotides read TGCGCCAGCAGCCTCTACAGGGAAGCTGGGGCCAACGTCCTGACTTTC. Translation gives CASSLYREAGANVLTF. The V gene is TRBV5-1, the J gene TRBJ2-6; D is perhaps TRBD1 (6 bases). The CDR3 is 16 amino acids. Germline loops: CDR1 SGHRS, CDR2 YFSETQ. Trimming stripped 4 bases from V and 2 bases from J, with 13 bases between.

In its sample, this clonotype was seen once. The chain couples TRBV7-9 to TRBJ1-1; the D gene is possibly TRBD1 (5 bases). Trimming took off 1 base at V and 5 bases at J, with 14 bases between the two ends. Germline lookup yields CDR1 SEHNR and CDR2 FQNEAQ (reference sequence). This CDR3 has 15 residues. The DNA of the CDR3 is TGTGCCAGCAGCTTAGTAGGCAGGGAGGGTACTGAAGCTTTCTTT. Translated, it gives CASSLVGREGTEAFF.

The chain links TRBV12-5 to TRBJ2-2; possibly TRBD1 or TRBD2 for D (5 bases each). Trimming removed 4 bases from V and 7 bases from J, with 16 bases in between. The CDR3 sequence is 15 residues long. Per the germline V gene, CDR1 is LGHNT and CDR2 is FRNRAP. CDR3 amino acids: CASGSGPSTGGELFF. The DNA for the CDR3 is TGTGCTAGTGGTTCGGGACCCTCAACGGGCGGGGAGCTGTTTTTT. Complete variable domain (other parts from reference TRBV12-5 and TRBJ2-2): DARVTQTPRHKVTEMGQEVTMRCQPILGHNTVFWYRQTMMQGLELLAYFRNRAPLDDSGMPKDRFSAEMPDATLATLKIQPSEPRDSAVYFCASGSGPSTGGELFFGEGSRLTVL.

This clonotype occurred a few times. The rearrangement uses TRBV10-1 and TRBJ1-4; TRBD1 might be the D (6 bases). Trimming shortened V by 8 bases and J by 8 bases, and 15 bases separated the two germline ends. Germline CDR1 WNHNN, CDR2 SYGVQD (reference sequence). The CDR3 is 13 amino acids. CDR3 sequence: CASRRGSVEKLFF. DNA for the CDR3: TGCGCCAGCCGAAGGGGGAGTGTAGAAAAACTGTTTTTT.

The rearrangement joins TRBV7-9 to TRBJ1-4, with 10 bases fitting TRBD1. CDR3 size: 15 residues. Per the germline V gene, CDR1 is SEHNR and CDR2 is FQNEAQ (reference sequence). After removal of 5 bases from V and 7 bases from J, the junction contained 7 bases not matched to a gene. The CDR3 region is CASSTSGQGFEKLFF. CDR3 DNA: TGTGCCAGCAGCACCTCGGGACAGGGGTTTGAAAAACTGTTTTTT.

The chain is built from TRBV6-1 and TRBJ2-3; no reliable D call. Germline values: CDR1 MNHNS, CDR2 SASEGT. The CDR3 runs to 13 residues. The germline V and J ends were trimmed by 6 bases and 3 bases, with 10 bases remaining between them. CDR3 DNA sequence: TGTGCCAGCAGCGAGAGTCGAACAGATACGCAGTATTTT. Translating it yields CASSESRTDTQYF.

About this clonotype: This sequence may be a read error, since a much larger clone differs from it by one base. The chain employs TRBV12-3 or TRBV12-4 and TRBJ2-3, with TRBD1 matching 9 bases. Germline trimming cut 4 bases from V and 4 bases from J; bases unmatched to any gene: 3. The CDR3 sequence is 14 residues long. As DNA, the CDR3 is TGTGCCAGCAGTTACACAGGGGGCGCAGATACGCAGTATTTT. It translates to CASSYTGGADTQYF.

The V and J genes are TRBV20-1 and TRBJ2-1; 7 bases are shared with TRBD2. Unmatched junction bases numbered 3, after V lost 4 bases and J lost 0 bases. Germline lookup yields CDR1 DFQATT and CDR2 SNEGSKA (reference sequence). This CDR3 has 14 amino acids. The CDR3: CSATRDYSYNEQFF. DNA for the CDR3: TGCAGTGCTACCCGGGACTACTCCTACAATGAGCAGTTCTTC.

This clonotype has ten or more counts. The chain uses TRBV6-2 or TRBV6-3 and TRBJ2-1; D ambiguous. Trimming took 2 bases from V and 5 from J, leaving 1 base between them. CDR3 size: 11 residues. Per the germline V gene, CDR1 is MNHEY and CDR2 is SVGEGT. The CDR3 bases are TGTGCCAGCAGTTACGACAATGAGCAGTTCTTC. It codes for CASSYDNEQFF.